These 25 T cell receptor beta chains came from one sample sequenced in a study of blood T cell repertoires in COVID-19. Sequencing used immunoSEQ multiplex PCR; TCRdb keeps in-frame clones, though not all of them. In the table there are 200,000 to 250,000 clones, 80% to 90% of which are singletons. Sequenced: peripheral blood. These receptors were obtained from an elderly woman with active or convalescent COVID-19.

This clone was detected only a few times. The chain carries TRBV7-9 and TRBJ2-3; a weak D match, TRBD2 (5 bases). Trimming left V 7 bases short and J 8 bases short, with 13 bases between. The germline gives CDR1 SEHNR, CDR2 FQNEAQ (reference sequence). There are 12 residues in the CDR3. The CDR3 coding sequence is TGTGCCAGCACCCGGGAAGGCGGTACGCAGTATTTT. This codes for CASTREGGTQYF. Combining the CDR3 with reference TRBV7-9 and TRBJ2-3 gives the whole variable domain DTGVSQNPRHKITKRGQNVTFRCDPISEHNRLYWYRQTLGQGPEFLTYFQNEAQLEKSRLLSDRFSAERPKGSFSTLEIQRTEQGDSAMYLCASTREGGTQYFGPGTRLTVL.

The V gene is TRBV5-4, the J gene TRBJ2-1; D might be TRBD2 (6 bases). CDR3 length: 13 amino acids. With 8 bases removed from V and 5 bases from J, the gap between germline ends came to 14 bases. Germline-derived CDR1 and CDR2 are SGHNT and YYREEE (reference sequence). DNA for the CDR3: TGTGCCAGTAAGACTAGTTCTGACAATGAGCAGTTCTTC. It specifies CASKTSSDNEQFF.

V usage is TRBV5-4 and J usage is TRBJ1-2; D gene ambiguous. The germline V gene has CDR1 SGHNT and CDR2 YYREEE (reference sequence). CDR3 length equals 17 residues. Trimming took off 4 bases at V and 5 bases at J, with 24 bases between the two ends. The CDR3 DNA reads as TGTGCCAGCAGCCCCTCCGGGGAGGCGTCACTCGTTTATGGCTACACCTTC. Translating gives CASSPSGEASLVYGYTF.

This CDR3 reads CASSQRTGDYYGYTF. The CDR3 nucleotides read TGTGCCAGCAGCCAGAGGACAGGAGATTACTATGGCTACACCTTC. The chain uses TRBV4-2 and TRBJ1-2; 7 bases are shared with TRBD1. There are 15 residues in the CDR3. Unmatched junction bases numbered 7, after V lost 3 bases and J lost 3 bases. Germline V gene lookup returns CDR1 LGHNA and CDR2 YNFKEQ.

The chain couples TRBV7-2 to TRBJ2-1; the match to TRBD2 covers 10 bases. The CDR3 runs to 15 residues. Germline V gene lookup returns CDR1 SGHTA and CDR2 FQGNSA. V lost 4 bases and J lost 10; bases outside the gene matches: 10. CDR3 residues: CASSSAASGSREQFF. CDR3 coding DNA: TGTGCCAGCAGCTCCGCCGCTAGCGGGAGTAGAGAGCAGTTCTTC.

The genes are TRBV7-9 and TRBJ2-7, with D possibly TRBD1 on 5 matching bases. Looked up from germline, CDR1 is SEHNR and CDR2 is FQNEAQ (reference sequence). V lost 5 bases and J 3 bases, leaving 11 bases between the germline ends. The CDR3 sequence is 13 residues long. CDR3 nucleotides: TGTGCCAGCAGCCCGGATAGGGGCTACGAGCAGTACTTC. Its protein product is CASSPDRGYEQYF.

The genes are TRBV6-5 and TRBJ1-1, with 8 bases that match TRBD1. Germline CDR1 MNHEY, CDR2 SVGAGI. The CDR3 covers 14 residues. V trimming: 5 bases; J trimming: 7 bases; junction bases outside the gene matches: 9. The CDR3 DNA reads TGTGCCAGCAGTCGAACGGACAGGGAGGATGAAGCTTTCTTT. Translating gives CASSRTDREDEAFF.

CDR3 in DNA: TGTGCCAGCAGCTTAGGAGGGGGGGTGCAAGAGACCCAGTACTTC. Translation: CASSLGGGVQETQYF. The chain employs TRBV13 and TRBJ2-5; D may be TRBD2 (7 bases). Trimming shortened V by 0 bases and J by 2 bases, and 10 bases separated the two germline ends. This CDR3 spans 15 amino acids. The V gene's germline CDR1 is PRHDT and CDR2 FYEKMQ (reference sequence).

There are a few counts of this clone. The genes are TRBV2 and TRBJ1-5; 7 bases map to TRBD1. V shed 8 bases and J 5 bases; nucleotides not matched to a gene: 9. The CDR3 consists of 14 residues. Looked up from germline, CDR1 is SNHLY and CDR2 is FYNNEI. In nucleotides, the CDR3 is TGTGCCAGCCGCGACAGGGAAATATATCAGCCCCAGCATTTT. It specifies CASRDREIYQPQHF.

This clone has more than one count but fewer than ten. V is TRBV30 and J is TRBJ2-7, with D maybe TRBD1 (5 bases). The CDR3 runs 12 residues. Germline lookup yields CDR1 GTSNPN and CDR2 SVGIG (reference sequence). Trimming pared 3 bases from V and 2 bases from J, leaving 8 bases between. CDR3 in amino acids: CAWRPQAYEQYF. DNA for the CDR3: TGTGCCTGGAGACCACAGGCCTACGAGCAGTACTTC.

V is TRBV3-1 (or the pseudogene TRBV3-2) and J is TRBJ2-1; D remains unclear. V lost 1 base and J 5 bases, leaving 12 bases between the germline ends. Germline CDR1 and CDR2: LGHDT and YNNKEL (reference sequence). This CDR3 is built from 15 residues. CDR3 sequence: CASSQAGLSNNEQFF. CDR3 sequence (DNA): TGTGCCAGCAGCCAAGCAGGCCTTTCTAACAATGAGCAGTTCTTC.

The rearrangement links TRBV4-3 to TRBJ2-2; D may be TRBD1 (6 bases). CDR1 is LGHNA and CDR2 is YSLEER in the germline V gene. This CDR3 contains 17 residues. The ends were cut back, 2 bases at V and 3 bases at J, with 16 bases in the middle. The CDR3 coding sequence is TGCGCCAGCAGCCAAAGTACCAGGGGTTTGGACACCGGGGAGCTGTTTTTT. Protein sequence: CASSQSTRGLDTGELFF.

CDR3 sequence reads: CASSEYASGGLAFF. The CDR3 coding sequence is TGTGCCAGCAGTGAATATGCCAGCGGGGGCCTCGCGTTCTTC. J is TRBJ2-1 and V is TRBV2; 8 nucleotides agree with TRBD2. Germline trimming cut 2 bases from V and 15 bases from J; bases unmatched to any gene: 12. The CDR3 spans 14 residues. The germline gives CDR1 SNHLY, CDR2 FYNNEI. Full variable domain (missing parts from reference TRBV2 and TRBJ2-1): EPEVTQTPSHQVTQMGQEVILRCVPISNHLYFYWYRQILGQKVEFLVSFYNNEISEKSEIFDDQFSVERPDGSNFTLKIRSTKLEDSAMYFCASSEYASGGLAFFGPGTRLTVL.

The chain employs TRBV28 and TRBJ1-5, with D maybe TRBD1 (5 bases). The CDR3 runs to 12 residues. Per the germline V gene, CDR1 is MDHEN and CDR2 is SYDVKM. Trimming stripped 1 base from V and 13 bases from J, with 11 bases between. The CDR3 DNA reads as TGTGCCAGCAGTTTATTAGGGGATCTGCAGCATTTT. Amino acids: CASSLLGDLQHF. Combining the CDR3 with reference TRBV28 and TRBJ1-5 gives the whole variable domain DVKVTQSSRYLVKRTGEKVFLECVQDMDHENMFWYRQDPGLGLRLIYFSYDVKMKEKGDIPEGYSVSREKKERFSLILESASTNQTSMYLCASSLLGDLQHFGDGTRLSIL.

The rearrangement uses TRBV5-6 and TRBJ2-5; D perhaps matches TRBD2 (7 bases). Per the germline V gene, CDR1 is SGHDT and CDR2 is YYEEEE. The CDR3 contains 16 residues. Trimming stripped 1 base from V and 5 bases from J, with 18 bases between. CDR3 bases: TGTGCCAGCAGCTTGTTCCGGGGGCGGGAGAGGGAGACCCAGTACTTC. Amino acids: CASSLFRGRERETQYF.

The V call is TRBV7-2, the J call TRBJ2-1; 9 bases match TRBD1. The CDR3 totals 15 residues. V dropped 4 bases and J dropped 8; count of bases not matched to a gene: 9. The V gene's germline CDR1 is SGHTA and CDR2 FQGNSA. CDR3 nucleotides: TGTGCCAGCAGCTCCCAGGGACAGGGAAGGGATGAGCAGTTCTTC. Its protein is CASSSQGQGRDEQFF.

This clone was observed a few times. J is TRBJ1-6 and V is TRBV30; possible D gene TRBD1, 5 bases. The CDR3 is 17 residues long. The V gene lost 0 bases and the J gene lost 2 bases, with 14 bases spanning the gap. CDR1 is GTSNPN, CDR2 SVGIG, per germline (reference sequence). The CDR3 region is CAWSVIQGPTYNSPLHF. CDR3 DNA: TGTGCCTGGAGTGTAATTCAGGGCCCAACCTATAATTCACCCCTCCACTTT. Together with reference TRBV30 and TRBJ1-6, the CDR3 gives the full variable domain: SQTIHQWPATLVQPVGSPLSLECTVEGTSNPNLYWYRQAAGRGLQLLFYSVGIGQISSEVPQNLSASRPQDRQFILSSKKLLLSDSGFYLCAWSVIQGPTYNSPLHFGNGTRLTVT.

V is TRBV5-4 and J is TRBJ1-1; D ambiguous. With 4 bases removed from V and 3 bases from J, the gap between germline ends came to 16 bases. The CDR3 length is 15 residues. CDR1 is SGHNT, CDR2 YYREEE, per germline (reference sequence). The CDR3: CASSPQGGSYTEAFF. The CDR3, as DNA: TGTGCCAGCAGCCCCCAAGGAGGGTCGTACACTGAAGCTTTCTTT.

This clone was seen just once. The chain employs TRBV6-6 and TRBJ1-2; D possibly corresponds to TRBD1 (6 bases). The CDR3 is made up of 17 amino acids. V was cut by 5 bases and J by 0 bases, with 19 bases left in between. The germline V gene has CDR1 MNHNY and CDR2 SVGAGI (reference sequence). Here the CDR3 reads CASSPDRRGPTNYGYTF. The CDR3 DNA is TGTGCCAGCAGTCCAGACAGGCGGGGGCCAACTAACTATGGCTACACCTTC.

The chain's CDR3 is CASSSLQGYGYTF. The CDR3 coding sequence is TGCGCCAGCAGCTCCTTACAGGGTTATGGCTACACCTTC. The rearrangement uses TRBV5-1 and TRBJ1-2, with TRBD1 as a possible D gene (6 bases). CDR1 is SGHRS and CDR2 is YFSETQ in the germline V gene. Between the trimmed V and J ends, which lost 3 bases and 5 bases, there was a span of 11 bases. The CDR3 has 13 residues.

The chain recombines TRBV28 with TRBJ2-6; a possible D gene is TRBD2 (6 bases). The CDR3 totals 15 residues. The germline V and J ends were trimmed by 6 bases and 1 base, with 10 bases remaining between them. Per germline, CDR1 MDHEN and CDR2 SYDVKM. CDR3 region: CASSVGGSGANVLTF. As DNA, the CDR3 is TGTGCCAGCAGCGTGGGAGGATCTGGGGCCAACGTCCTGACTTTC.

This sequence joins TRBV5-8 and TRBJ1-1; D is uncertain. Germline lookup yields CDR1 SGHTS and CDR2 YDEGEE. This CDR3 comprises 12 residues. Trimming removed 7 bases from V and 11 bases from J, with 18 bases in between. CDR3 DNA sequence: TGTGCCAGCCGCGTCGGGTCGCGGGTGGCTTTCTTT. It specifies CASRVGSRVAFF.

The table lists this clone with a count of one. V and J are TRBV3-1 (or the pseudogene TRBV3-2) and TRBJ1-1; maybe TRBD1 (5 bases). Trimming removed 2 bases from V and 3 bases from J, with 13 bases in between. Germline V gives CDR1 LGHDT, CDR2 YNNKEL (reference sequence). There are 15 residues in the CDR3. The CDR3 reads CASSQHSPRDTEAFF. CDR3 in DNA: TGTGCCAGCAGCCAACATTCACCCAGGGACACTGAAGCTTTCTTT.

The chain couples TRBV7-9 to TRBJ2-3, with 10 bases that match TRBD2. Germline assignment: CDR1 SEHNR and CDR2 FQNEAQ (reference sequence). The V segment lost 4 bases and the J segment 3 bases; nucleotides outside the gene matches: 16. This CDR3 spans 19 amino acids. The CDR3 bases are TGTGCCAGCAGCTGGGGGGTTACTAGCGGGACCCTAGCGACAGATACGCAGTATTTT. Amino acid sequence: CASSWGVTSGTLATDTQYF.

This chain uses TRBV20-1 with TRBJ2-3; 8 nucleotides line up with TRBD1. Per the germline V gene, CDR1 is DFQATT and CDR2 is SNEGSKA (reference sequence). The CDR3 sequence is 16 residues long. With V trimmed by 3 bases and J by 2 bases, 10 bases remained unmatched. The CDR3 loop is CSASGGRTGPTDTQYF. The DNA for the CDR3 is TGCAGTGCTAGTGGGGGTAGGACAGGGCCCACAGATACGCAGTATTTT.